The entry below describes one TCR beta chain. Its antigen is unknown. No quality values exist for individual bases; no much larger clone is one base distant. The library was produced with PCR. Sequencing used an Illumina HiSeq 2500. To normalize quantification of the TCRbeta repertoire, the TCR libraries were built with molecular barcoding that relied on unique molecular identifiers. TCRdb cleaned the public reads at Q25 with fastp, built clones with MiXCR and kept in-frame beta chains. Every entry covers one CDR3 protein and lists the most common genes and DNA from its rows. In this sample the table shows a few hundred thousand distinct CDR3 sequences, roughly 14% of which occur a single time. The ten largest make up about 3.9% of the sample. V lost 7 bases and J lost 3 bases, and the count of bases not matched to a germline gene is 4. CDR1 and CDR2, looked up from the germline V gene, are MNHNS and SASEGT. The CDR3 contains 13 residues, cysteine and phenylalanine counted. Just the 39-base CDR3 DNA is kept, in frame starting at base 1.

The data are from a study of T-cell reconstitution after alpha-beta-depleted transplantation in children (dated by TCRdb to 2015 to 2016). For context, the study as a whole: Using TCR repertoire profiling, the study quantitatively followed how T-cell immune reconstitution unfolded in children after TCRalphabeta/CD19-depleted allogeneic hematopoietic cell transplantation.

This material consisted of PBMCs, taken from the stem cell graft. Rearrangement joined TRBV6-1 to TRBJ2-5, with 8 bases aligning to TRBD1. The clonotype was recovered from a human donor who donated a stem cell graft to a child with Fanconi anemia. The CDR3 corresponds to CASTQQGEETQYF. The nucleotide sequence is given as TGTGCCAGCACCCAACAGGGGGAAGAGACCCAGTACTTC.